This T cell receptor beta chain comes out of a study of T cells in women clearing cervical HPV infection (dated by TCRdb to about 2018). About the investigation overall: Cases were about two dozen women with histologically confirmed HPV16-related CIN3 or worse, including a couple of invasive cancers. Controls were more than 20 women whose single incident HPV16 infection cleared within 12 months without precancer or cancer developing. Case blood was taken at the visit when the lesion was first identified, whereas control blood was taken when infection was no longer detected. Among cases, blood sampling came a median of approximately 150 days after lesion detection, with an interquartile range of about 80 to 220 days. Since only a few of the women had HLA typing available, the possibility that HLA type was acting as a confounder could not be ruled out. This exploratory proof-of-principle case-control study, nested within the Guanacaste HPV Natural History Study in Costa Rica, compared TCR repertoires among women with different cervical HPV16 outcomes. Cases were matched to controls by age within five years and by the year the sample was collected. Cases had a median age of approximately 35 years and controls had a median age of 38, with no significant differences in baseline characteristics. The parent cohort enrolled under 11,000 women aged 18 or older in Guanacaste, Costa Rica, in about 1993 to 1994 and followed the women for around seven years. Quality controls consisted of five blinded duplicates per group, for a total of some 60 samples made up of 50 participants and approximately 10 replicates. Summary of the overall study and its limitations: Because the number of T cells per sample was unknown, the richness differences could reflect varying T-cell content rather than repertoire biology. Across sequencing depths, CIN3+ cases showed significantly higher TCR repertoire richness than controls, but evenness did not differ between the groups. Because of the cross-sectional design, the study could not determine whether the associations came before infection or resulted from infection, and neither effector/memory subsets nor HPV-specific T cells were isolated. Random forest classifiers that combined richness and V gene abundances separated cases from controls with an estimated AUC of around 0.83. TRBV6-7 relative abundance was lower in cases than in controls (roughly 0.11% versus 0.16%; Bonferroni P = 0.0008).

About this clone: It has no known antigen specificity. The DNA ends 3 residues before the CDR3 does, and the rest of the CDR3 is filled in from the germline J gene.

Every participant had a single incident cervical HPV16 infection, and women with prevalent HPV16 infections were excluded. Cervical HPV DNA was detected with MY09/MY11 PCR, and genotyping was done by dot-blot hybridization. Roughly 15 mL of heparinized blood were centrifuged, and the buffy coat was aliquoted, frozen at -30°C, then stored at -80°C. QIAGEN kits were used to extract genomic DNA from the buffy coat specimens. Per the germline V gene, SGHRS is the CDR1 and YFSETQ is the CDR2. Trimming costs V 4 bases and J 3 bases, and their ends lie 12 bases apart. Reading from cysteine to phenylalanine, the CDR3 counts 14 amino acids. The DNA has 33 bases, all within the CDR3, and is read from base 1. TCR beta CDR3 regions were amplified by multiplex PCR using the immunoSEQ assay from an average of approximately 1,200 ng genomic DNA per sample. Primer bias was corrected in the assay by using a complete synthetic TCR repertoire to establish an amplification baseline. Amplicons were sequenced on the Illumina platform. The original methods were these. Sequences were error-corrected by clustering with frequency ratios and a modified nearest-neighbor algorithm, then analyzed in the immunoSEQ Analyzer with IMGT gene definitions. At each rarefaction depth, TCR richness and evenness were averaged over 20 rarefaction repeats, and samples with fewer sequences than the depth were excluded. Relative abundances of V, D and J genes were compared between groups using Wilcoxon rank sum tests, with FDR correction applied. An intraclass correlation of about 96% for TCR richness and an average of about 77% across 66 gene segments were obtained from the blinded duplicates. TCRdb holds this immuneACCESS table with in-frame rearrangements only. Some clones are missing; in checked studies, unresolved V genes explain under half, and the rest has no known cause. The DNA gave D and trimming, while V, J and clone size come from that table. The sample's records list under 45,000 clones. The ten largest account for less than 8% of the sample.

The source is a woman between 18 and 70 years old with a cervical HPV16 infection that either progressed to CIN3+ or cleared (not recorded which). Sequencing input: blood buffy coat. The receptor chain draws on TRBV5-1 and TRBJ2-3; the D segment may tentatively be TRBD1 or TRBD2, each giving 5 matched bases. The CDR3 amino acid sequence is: CASSQGEETDTQYF. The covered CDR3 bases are TGCGCCAGCAGCCAGGGAGAAGAAACAGATACG.